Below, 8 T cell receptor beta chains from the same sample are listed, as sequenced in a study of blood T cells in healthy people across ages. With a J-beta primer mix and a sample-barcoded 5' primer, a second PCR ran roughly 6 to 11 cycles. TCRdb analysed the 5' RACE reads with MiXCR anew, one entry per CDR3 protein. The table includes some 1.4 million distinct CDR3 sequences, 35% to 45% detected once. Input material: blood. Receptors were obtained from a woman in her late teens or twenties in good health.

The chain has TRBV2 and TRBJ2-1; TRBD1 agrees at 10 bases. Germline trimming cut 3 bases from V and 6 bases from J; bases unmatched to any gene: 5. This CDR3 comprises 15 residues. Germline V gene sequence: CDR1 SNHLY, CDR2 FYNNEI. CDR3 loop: CASSEGQGIANEQFF. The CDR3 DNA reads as TGTGCCAGCAGTGAGGGACAGGGGATTGCCAATGAGCAGTTCTTC.

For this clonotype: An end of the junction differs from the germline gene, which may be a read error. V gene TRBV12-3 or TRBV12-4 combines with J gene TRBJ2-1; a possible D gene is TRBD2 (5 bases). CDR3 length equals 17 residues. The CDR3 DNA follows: TGTGCCAGCAGAACTAAACAGCGAGGGAAAAGCTACAATAAGCAGTTCTTC. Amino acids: CASRTKQRGKSYNKQFF.

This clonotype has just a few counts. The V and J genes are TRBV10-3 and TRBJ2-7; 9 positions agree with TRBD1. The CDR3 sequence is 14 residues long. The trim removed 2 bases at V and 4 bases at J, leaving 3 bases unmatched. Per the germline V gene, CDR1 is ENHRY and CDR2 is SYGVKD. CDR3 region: CAISEGDRAYEQYF. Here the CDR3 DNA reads TGTGCCATCAGTGAGGGGGACAGGGCGTACGAGCAGTACTTC.

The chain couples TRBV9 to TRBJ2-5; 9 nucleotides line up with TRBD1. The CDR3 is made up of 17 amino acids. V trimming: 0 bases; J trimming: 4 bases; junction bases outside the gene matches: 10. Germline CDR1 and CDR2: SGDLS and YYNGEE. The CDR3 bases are TGTGCCAGCAGCGTAGACCATTACAGGGGGCCGGCAGAGACCCAGTACTTC. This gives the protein CASSVDHYRGPAETQYF.

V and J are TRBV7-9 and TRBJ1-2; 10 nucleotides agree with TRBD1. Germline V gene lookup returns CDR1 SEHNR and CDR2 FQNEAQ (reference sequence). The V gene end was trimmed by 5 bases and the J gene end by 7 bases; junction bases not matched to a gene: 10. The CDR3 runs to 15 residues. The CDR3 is CASSPETDRGPGYTF. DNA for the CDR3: TGTGCCAGCAGCCCCGAAACCGACAGGGGGCCTGGCTACACCTTC.

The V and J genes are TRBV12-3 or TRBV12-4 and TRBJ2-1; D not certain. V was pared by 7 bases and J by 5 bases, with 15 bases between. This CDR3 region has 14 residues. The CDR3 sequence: CASTLPDRNNEQFF. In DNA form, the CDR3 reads TGTGCCAGCACCCTCCCCGACCGAAACAATGAGCAGTTCTTC.

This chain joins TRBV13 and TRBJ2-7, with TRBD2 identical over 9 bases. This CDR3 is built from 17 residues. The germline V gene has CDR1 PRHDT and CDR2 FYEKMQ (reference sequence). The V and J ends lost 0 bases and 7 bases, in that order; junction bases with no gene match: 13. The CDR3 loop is CASSLGLVAGVTNEQYF. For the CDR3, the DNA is TGTGCCAGCAGCTTAGGCCTGGTAGCGGGAGTAACAAATGAGCAGTACTTC. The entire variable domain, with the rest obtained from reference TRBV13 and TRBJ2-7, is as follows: AAGVIQSPRHLIKEKRETATLKCYPIPRHDTVYWYQQGPGQDPQFLISFYEKMQSDKGSIPDRFSAQQFSDYHSELNMSSLELGDSALYFCASSLGLVAGVTNEQYFGPGTRLTVT.

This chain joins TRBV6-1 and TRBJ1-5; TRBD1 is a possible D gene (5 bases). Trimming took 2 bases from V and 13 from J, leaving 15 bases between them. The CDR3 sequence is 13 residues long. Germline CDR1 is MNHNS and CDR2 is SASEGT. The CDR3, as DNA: TGTGCCAGCAGTGAATCGGGGGACCTCTTGCAGCATTTT. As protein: CASSESGDLLQHF.